This TCR beta chain was sequenced in a study of a mutant IDH1 vaccine in newly diagnosed glioma. Overall study: Visit V12 was at week 35; visit V13 was at week 47.

On this clone itself: Its antigen is unknown.

Time point of the sample: week 35, safety follow-up. It was 300 ug of mutant IDH1 20-mer peptide that made up each vaccine dose, given with topical imiquimod. Astrocytomas found in donors were new, WHO grade 3 or 4, IDH1-mutant and ATRX-lost. Here immunoSEQ multiplex PCR was the method, and the copy in TCRdb shows in-frame clones only, minus some. This repertoire shows roughly 60,000 clones, under 85% found once; its top ten account for roughly 5%. V lost 4 bases and J lost 4, with 14 bases in between. This CDR3 spans 14 amino acids. Germline-derived CDR1 and CDR2 are SGHRS and YFSETQ. Sequenced material: PBMCs, taken from a glioma patient whose treatment included an IDH1 peptide vaccine. The clonotype comes from a man aged 45 to 65 with glioma. The chain recombines TRBV5-1 with TRBJ1-1; tentative D call: TRBD1 (6 bases). CDR3: CASSVATGSTEAFF. The CDR3 coding sequence is TGCGCCAGCAGCGTAGCAACAGGGAGCACTGAAGCTTTCTTT.